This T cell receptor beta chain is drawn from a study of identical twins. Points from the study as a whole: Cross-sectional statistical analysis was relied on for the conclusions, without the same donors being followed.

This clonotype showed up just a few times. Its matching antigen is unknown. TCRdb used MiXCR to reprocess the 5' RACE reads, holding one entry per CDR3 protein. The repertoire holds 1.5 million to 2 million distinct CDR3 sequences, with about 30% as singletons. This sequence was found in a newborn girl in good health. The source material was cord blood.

DNA for the CDR3: TGTGCCAGCAGACCGACCCCGGGACTAGGACTGGATACGCAGTATTTT. Protein sequence: CASRPTPGLGLDTQYF. The V gene is TRBV12-3 or TRBV12-4, the J gene TRBJ2-3; TRBD2 matches at 8 bases. J gave up 6 bases and V 6 bases, and 14 bases lay outside the gene matches. The CDR3 loop spans 16 amino acids.